This is a list of T cell receptor beta chains from one sample in a study of CD8 T cells in ankylosing spondylitis. MiXCR, run by TCRdb on the 5' RACE reads, gives a single entry per CDR3 protein. The table records about 350,000 distinct CDR3 sequences, 20% of them present only once. The specimen sequenced was blood, either unsorted or a sorted T cell fraction (not recorded which). Receptors were obtained from a male donor with ankylosing spondylitis or in good health (not recorded which). CDR3s include the opening cysteine and the closing phenylalanine or tryptophan.

j_call v_call cdr3_aa
TRBJ2-7 TRBV5-4 CASSTPGQSSYEQYF
TRBJ2-7 TRBV7-6 CASSLEAGGTYEQYF
TRBJ2-7 TRBV12-3/TRBV12-4 CASSPPIRGPSYEQYF
TRBJ2-7 TRBV30 CAYRAGGHEQYF
TRBJ2-7 TRBV3-1 CASRPWRGGKDEQYF
TRBJ1-1 TRBV29-1 CSVDGGTEAFF
TRBJ2-3 TRBV7-3 CASSLKERGGYSTDTQYF
TRBJ2-7 TRBV10-3 CAISEDREYEQYF
TRBJ2-1 TRBV11-2 CASSSAGSNEQFF
TRBJ1-1 TRBV29-1 CSVLDGRNTEAFF
TRBJ2-2 TRBV7-9 CASSFPGAGAGTGELFF
TRBJ2-3 TRBV11-1 CASSLAGHGTRFTDTQYF
TRBJ2-1 TRBV7-6 CASSLVGGGASEQFF
TRBJ2-1 TRBV10-1 CASSEVAGNEQFF
TRBJ1-5 TRBV2 CASSEAQGWGNQPQHF
TRBJ2-1 TRBV27 CASSPSASPLYNEQFF
TRBJ2-3 TRBV27 CASSLMGTDTQYF
TRBJ1-2 TRBV20-1 CSASPRAANYGYTF
TRBJ2-7 TRBV10-3 CALRDSHNYEQYF